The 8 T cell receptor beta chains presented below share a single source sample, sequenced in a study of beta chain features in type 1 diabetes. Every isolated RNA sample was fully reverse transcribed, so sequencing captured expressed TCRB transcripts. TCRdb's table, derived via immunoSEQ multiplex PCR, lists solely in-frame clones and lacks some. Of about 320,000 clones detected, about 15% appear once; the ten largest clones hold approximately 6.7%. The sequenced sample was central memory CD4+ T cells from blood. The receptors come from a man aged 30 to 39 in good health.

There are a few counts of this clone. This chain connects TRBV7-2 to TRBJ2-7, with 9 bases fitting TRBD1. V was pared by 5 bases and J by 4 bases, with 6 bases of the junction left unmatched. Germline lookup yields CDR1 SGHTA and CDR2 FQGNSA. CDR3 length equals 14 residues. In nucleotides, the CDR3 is TGTGCCAGCAGCCCCGGGACAGGGTCTTACGAGCAGTACGTC. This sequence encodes CASSPGTGSYEQYV.

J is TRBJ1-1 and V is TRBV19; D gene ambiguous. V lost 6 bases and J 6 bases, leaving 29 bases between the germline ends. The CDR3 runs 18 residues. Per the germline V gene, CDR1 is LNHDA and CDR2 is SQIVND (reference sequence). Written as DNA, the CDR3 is TGTGCCAGTAGAATTATTATCCGCGGGTATGAAGTTGGCGCTGAAGCTTTCTTT. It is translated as CASRIIIRGYEVGAEAFF.

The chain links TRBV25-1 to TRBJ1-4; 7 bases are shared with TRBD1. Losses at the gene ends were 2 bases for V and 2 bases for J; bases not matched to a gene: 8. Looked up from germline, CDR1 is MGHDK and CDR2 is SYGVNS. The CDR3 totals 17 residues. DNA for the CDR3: TGTGCCAGCAGTGAAAACAGGGGAGGTAGCACTAATGAAAAACTGTTTTTT. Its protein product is CASSENRGGSTNEKLFF.

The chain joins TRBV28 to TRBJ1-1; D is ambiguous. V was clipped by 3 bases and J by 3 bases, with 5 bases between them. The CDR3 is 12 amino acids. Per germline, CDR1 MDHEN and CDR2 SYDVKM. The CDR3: CASSLMDTEAFF. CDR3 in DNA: TGTGCCAGCAGTTTGATGGACACTGAAGCTTTCTTT.

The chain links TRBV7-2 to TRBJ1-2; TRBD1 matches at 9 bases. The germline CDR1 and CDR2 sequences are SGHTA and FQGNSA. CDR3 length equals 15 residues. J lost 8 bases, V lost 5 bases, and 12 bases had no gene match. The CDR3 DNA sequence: TGTGCCAGCAGCCAAAACATACAGGGGGCCTTCGGCTACACCTTC. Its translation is CASSQNIQGAFGYTF.

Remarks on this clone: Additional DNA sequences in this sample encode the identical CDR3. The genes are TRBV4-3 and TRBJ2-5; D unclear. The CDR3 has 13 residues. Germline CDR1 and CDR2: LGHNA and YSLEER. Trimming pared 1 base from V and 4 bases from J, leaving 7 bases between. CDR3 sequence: CASSQGIGETQYF. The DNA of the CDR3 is TGCGCCAGCAGCCAAGGAATAGGAGAGACCCAGTACTTC.

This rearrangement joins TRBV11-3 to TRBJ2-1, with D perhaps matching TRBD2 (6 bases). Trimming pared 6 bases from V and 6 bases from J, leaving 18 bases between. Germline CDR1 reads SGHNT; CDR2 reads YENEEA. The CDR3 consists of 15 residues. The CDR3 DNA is TGTGCCAGCAGTCAAGTGGCGGGGAGGACCAATGAGCAGTTCTTC. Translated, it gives CASSQVAGRTNEQFF.

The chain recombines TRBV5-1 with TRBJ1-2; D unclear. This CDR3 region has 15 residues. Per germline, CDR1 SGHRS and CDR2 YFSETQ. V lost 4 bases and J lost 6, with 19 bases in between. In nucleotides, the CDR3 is TGCGCCAGCAGCCTGAATTCGAACGGAGAGGATGGCTACACCTTC. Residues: CASSLNSNGEDGYTF.